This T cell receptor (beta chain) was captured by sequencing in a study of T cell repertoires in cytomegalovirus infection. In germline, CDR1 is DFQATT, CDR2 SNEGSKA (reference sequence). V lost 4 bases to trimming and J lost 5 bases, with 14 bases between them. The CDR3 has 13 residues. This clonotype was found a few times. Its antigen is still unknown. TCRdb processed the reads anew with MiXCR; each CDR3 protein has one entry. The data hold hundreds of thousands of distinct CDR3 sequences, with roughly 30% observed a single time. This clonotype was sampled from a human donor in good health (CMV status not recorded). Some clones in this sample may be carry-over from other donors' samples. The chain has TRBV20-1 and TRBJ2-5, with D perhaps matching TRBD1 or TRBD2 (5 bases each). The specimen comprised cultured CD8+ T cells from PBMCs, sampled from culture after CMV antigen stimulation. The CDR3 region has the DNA TGCAGTGCTATGGGACCGCTGGGGGAGACCCAGTACTTC. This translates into CSAMGPLGETQYF.